This T cell receptor (beta chain) was identified during a study of glioma-infiltrating T cells after dendritic cell vaccination. J gave up 8 bases and V 6 bases, and 13 bases lay outside the gene matches. This CDR3 is built from 16 residues. Germline V gene sequence: CDR1 LNHDA, CDR2 SQIVND (reference sequence). Up to 2 ug genomic DNA was used for TCRB CDR3 amplification. Assay: immunoSEQ multiplex PCR; the TCRdb copy retains only in-frame clones and omits some. The data contain over 55,000 clones, about four fifths of them singletons. This sequence originates from a human donor with glioblastoma. This specimen consisted of blood, obtained before dendritic cell vaccination. J is TRBJ1-4 and V is TRBV19, with TRBD1 identical over 9 bases. The CDR3 DNA reads as TGTGCCAGTAGGCTAGCACAGGGGGCATCTGGCGAAAAACTGTTTTTT. This gives the protein CASRLAQGASGEKLFF.